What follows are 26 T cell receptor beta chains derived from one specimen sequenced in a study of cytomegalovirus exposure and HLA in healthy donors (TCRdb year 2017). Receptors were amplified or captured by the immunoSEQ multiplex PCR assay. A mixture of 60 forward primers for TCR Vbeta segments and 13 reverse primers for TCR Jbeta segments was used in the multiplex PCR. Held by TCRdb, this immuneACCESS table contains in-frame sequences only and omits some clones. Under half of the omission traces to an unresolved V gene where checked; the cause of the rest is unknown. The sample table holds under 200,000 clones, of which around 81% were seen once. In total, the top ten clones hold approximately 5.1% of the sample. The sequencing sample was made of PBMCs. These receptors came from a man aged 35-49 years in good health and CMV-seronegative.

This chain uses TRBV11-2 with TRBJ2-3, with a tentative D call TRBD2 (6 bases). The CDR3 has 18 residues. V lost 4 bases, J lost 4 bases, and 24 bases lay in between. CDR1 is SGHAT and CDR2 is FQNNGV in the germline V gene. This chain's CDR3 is CASSSPLELAISPDTQYF. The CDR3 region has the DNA TGTGCCAGCAGCTCACCGCTGGAACTAGCTATCAGCCCAGATACGCAGTATTTT.

The CDR3 protein is CARSWASGLRETQYF. Written as DNA, the CDR3 is TGTGCCAGAAGCTGGGCGAGCGGGCTCCGGGAGACCCAGTACTTC. V and J are TRBV5-3 and TRBJ2-5; D perhaps matches TRBD2 (6 bases). TRBV5-3 is an open reading frame, and its role is uncertain. The length of the CDR3 is 15 residues. Trimming shortened V by 3 bases and J by 5 bases, and 17 bases separated the two germline ends.

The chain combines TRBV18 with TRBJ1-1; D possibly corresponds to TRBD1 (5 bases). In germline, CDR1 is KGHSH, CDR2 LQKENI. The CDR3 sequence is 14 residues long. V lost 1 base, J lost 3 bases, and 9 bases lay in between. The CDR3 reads CASSPLGRDTEAFF. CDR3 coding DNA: TGTGCCAGCTCACCACTCGGCAGGGACACTGAAGCTTTCTTT.

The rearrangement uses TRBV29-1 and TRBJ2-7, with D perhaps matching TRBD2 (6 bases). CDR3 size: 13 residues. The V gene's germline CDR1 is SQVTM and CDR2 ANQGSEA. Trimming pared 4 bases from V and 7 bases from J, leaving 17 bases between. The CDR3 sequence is CSVVEGPVWEQYF. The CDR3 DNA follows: TGCAGCGTTGTGGAGGGGCCGGTTTGGGAGCAGTACTTC.

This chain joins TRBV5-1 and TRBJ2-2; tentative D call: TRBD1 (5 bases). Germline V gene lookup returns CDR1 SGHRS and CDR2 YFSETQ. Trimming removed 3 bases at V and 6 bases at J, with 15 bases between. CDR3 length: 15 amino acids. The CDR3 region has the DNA TGCGCCAGCAGCTATGACAGCCCCCACGCCGGGGAGCTGTTTTTT. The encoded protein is CASSYDSPHAGELFF.

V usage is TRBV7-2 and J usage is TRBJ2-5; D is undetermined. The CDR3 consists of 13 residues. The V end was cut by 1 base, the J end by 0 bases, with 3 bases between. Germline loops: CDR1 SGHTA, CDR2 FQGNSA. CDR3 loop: CASSLDNQETQYF. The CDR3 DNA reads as TGTGCCAGCAGCTTAGACAACCAAGAGACCCAGTACTTC.

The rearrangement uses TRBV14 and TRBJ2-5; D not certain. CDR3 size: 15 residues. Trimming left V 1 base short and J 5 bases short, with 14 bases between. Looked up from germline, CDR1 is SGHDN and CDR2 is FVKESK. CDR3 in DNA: TGTGCCAGCAGCCAAGTAGCCCAACCGAGGGAGACCCAGTACTTC. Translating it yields CASSQVAQPRETQYF.

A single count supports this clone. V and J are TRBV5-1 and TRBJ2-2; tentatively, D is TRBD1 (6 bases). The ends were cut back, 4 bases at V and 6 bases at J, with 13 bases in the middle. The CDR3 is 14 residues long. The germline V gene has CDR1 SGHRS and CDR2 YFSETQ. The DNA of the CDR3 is TGCGCCAGCAGCGGGCCAGGGGTCGCCGGGGAGCTGTTTTTT. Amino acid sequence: CASSGPGVAGELFF.

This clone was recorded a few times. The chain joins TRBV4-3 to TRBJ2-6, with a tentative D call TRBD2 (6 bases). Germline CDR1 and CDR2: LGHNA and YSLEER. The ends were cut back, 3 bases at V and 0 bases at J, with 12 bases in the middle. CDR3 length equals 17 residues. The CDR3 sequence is CASSQQVGGSGANVLTF. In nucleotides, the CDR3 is TGCGCCAGCAGCCAGCAAGTGGGGGGCTCTGGGGCCAACGTCCTGACTTTC.

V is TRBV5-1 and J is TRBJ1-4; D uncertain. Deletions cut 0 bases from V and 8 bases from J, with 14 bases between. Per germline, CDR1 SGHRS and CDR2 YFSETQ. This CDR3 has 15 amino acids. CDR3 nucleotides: TGCGCCAGCAGCTTGGACGGAGGAGTCGGCGAAAAACTGTTTTTT. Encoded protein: CASSLDGGVGEKLFF.

This CDR3 is CASSFGGEQYF. The CDR3 coding sequence is TGTGCCAGCAGCTTCGGGGGCGAGCAGTACTTC. The chain combines TRBV7-9 with TRBJ2-7; weak D call: TRBD2 (6 bases). Germline CDR1 SEHNR, CDR2 FQNEAQ (reference sequence). The V end was cut by 3 bases, the J end by 6 bases, with 6 bases between. CDR3 length: 11 amino acids.

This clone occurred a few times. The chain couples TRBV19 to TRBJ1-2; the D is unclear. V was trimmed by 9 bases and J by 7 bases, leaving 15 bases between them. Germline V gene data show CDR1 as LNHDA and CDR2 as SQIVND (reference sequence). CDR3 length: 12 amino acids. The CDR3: CASGEGGSGYTF. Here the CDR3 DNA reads TGTGCCAGCGGGGAGGGCGGGTCTGGCTACACCTTC.

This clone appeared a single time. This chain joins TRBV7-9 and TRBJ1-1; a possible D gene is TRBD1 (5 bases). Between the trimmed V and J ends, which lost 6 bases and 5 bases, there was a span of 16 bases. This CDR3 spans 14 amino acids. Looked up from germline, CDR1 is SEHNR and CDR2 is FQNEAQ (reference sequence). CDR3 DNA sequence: TGTGCCAGCAGTCTCCAGGGCAAAAGGACTGAAGCTTTCTTT. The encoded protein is CASSLQGKRTEAFF.

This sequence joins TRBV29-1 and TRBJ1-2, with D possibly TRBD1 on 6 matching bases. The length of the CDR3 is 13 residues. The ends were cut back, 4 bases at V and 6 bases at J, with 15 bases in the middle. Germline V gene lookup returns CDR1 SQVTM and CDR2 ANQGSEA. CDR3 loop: CSVVPQGMDGYTF. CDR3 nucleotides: TGCAGCGTTGTCCCTCAGGGGATGGATGGCTACACCTTC.

The chain's CDR3 is CASSLTPTRPEGILNEQFF. The CDR3 DNA reads as TGTGCCAGTAGCCTTACCCCGACTCGGCCGGAAGGAATCCTCAATGAGCAGTTCTTC. This chain links TRBV19 with TRBJ2-1; D ambiguous. V lost 6 bases and J 6 bases, leaving 30 bases between the germline ends. The CDR3 extends over 19 amino acids. The germline gives CDR1 LNHDA, CDR2 SQIVND (reference sequence).

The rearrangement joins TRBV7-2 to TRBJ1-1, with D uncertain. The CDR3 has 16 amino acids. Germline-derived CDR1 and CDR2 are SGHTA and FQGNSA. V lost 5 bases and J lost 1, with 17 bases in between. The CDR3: CASSPPRVIRNTEAFF. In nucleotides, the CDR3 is TGTGCCAGCAGCCCACCGAGGGTCATAAGGAACACTGAAGCTTTCTTT.

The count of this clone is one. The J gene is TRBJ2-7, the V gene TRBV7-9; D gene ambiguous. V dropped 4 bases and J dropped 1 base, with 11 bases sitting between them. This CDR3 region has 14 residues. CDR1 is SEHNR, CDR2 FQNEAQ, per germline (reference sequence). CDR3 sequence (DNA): TGTGCCAGCAGCTACCCTCCGCTATCCTACGAGCAGTACTTC. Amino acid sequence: CASSYPPLSYEQYF.

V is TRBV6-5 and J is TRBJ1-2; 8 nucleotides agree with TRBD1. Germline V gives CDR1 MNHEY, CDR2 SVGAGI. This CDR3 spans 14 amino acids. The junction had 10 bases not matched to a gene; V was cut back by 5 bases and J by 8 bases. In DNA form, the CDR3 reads TGTGCCAGCAGTCAGGACAGGGTGTTTGGGGGCTACACCTTC. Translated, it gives CASSQDRVFGGYTF.

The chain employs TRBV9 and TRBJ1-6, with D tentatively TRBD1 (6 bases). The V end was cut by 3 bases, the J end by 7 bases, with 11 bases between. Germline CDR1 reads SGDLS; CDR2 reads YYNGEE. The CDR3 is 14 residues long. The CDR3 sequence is CASSADSANSPLHF. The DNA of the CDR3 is TGTGCCAGCAGCGCGGACAGCGCAAATTCACCCCTCCACTTT. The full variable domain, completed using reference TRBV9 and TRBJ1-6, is DSGVTQTPKHLITATGQRVTLRCSPRSGDLSVYWYQQSLDQGLQFLIQYYNGEERAKGNILERFSAQQFPDLHSELNLSSLELGDSALYFCASSADSANSPLHFGNGTRLTVT.

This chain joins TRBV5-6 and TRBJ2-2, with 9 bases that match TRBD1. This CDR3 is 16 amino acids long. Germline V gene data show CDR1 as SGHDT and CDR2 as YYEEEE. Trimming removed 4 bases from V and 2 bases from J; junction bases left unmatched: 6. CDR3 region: CASSAWTGANTGELFF. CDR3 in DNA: TGTGCCAGCAGCGCCTGGACAGGGGCCAACACCGGGGAGCTGTTTTTT. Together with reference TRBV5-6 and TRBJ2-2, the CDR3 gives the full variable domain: DAGVTQSPTHLIKTRGQQVTLRCSPKSGHDTVSWYQQALGQGPQFIFQYYEEEERQRGNFPDRFSGHQFPNYSSELNVNALLLGDSALYLCASSAWTGANTGELFFGEGSRLTVL.

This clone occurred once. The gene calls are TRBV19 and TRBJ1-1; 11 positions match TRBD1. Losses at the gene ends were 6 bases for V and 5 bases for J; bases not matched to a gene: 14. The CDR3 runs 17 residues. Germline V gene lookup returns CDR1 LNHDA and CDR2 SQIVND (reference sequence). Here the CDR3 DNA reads TGTGCCAGTAGCCCGGGACAGGGGGGAACGAGGAGAACTGAAGCTTTCTTT. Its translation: CASSPGQGGTRRTEAFF.

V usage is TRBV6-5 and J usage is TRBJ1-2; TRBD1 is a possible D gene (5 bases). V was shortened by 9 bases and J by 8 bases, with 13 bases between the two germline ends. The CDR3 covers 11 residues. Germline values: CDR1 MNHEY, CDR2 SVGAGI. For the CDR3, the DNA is TGTGCCAGTTGGGGCGCTGGGGGCTACACCTTC. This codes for CASWGAGGYTF.

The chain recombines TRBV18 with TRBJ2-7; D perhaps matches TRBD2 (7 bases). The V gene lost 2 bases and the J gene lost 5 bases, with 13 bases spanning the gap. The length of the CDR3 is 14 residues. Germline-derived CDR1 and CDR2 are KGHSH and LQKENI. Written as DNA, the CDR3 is TGTGCCAGCTCACCAATAGGCGGGGGCAACGAGCAGTACTTC. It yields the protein CASSPIGGGNEQYF.

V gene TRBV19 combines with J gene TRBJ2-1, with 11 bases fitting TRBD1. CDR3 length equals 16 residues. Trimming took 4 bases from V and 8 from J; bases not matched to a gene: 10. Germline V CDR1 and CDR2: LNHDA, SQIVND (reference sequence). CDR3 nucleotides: TGTGCCAGTAGTACCTCCGGGACAGGGGGTTCAGATGAGCAGTTCTTC. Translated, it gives CASSTSGTGGSDEQFF.

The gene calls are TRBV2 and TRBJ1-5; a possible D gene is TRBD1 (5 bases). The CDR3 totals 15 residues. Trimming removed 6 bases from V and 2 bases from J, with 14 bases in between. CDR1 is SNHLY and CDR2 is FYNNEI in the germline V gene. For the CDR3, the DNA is TGTGCCAGCAGCGGGACGAGCGGGGGCAATCAGCCCCAGCATTTT. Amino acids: CASSGTSGGNQPQHF.

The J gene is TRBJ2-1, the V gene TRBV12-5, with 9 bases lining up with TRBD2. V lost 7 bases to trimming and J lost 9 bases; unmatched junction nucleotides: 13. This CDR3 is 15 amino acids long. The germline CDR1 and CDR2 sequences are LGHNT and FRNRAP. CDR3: CASALGTSRDTEQFF. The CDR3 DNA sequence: TGTGCTAGTGCTCTCGGGACTAGCAGGGACACTGAGCAGTTCTTC.